This is a list of T cell receptor beta chains from one sample in a study of T-cell memory formation after mild COVID-19. TCRdb used MiXCR to reprocess the 5' RACE reads, holding one entry per CDR3 protein. This table has 250,000 to 350,000 distinct CDR3 sequences, about 17% appearing once. What was sequenced was PBMCs or a T cell subset sorted from them (not recorded which). These receptors were collected from a young man who had mild COVID-19 (a few samples of this study predate the infection). Cell type and time point are not known. Each CDR3 is given with its conserved first and last residue. The order of the fields is J gene, clone size, V gene, D gene, CDR3 DNA, CDR3 protein. A D gene is named only where the DNA matches it firmly. The size entry is marked missing in some rows and otherwise reads once, few, many or a size class.

>TRBJ1-1|.|TRBV5-1|TRBD1
TGCGCCAGCAGCTTTAACAGGGGGAGTAGGACTGAAGCTTTCTTT
CASSFNRGSRTEAFF
>TRBJ1-6|many|TRBV4-3|.
TGCGCCAGCAGCCAAGAGGACTATAATTCACCCCTCCACTTT
CASSQEDYNSPLHF
>TRBJ2-7|.|TRBV20-1|TRBD2
TGCAGTGCTAGGGCCTCCGGGACTAGCTACGAGCAGTACTTC
CSARASGTSYEQYF
>TRBJ2-7|few|TRBV20-1|TRBD1
TGCAGTGCTAGGGTGGACAGGTTGGAGGCTAGGGAGCAGTACTTC
CSARVDRLEAREQYF
>TRBJ1-1|.|TRBV7-9|.
TGTGCCAGCAGTCTCAGGCGGTTCGGCACTGAAGCTTTCTTT
CASSLRRFGTEAFF
>TRBJ1-2|.|TRBV5-1|TRBD1
TGCGCCAGCAGCCTAGCGGGACAGACTGAGGGCTACACCTTC
CASSLAGQTEGYTF
>TRBJ1-2|.|TRBV4-1|TRBD1
TGCGCCAGCAGCCAACGACAGGGGACCGGCTACACCTTC
CASSQRQGTGYTF
>TRBJ1-1|.|TRBV5-1|TRBD1
TGCGCCAGCAGCTTGCGGGCAGGGGGCGGTGACACTGAAGCTTTCTTT
CASSLRAGGGDTEAFF
>TRBJ2-5|few|TRBV6-1|.
TGTGCCAGCAGGTTTTTTGAGACCCAGTACTTC
CASRFFETQYF
>TRBJ2-2|many|TRBV4-1|.
TGCGCCAGCAGCCAAGAGGTGGGGGATAGGCCTGTAGCGAACACCGGGGAGCTGTTTTTT
CASSQEVGDRPVANTGELFF
>TRBJ1-1|.|TRBV20-1|.
TGCAGTGCTAGAGTCCAAACCGGGACTACCGGAGCTTTCTTT
CSARVQTGTTGAFF
>TRBJ2-1|few|TRBV5-1|.
TGCGCCAGCATTAGGGAACCGGCCTACAATGAGCAGTTCTTC
CASIREPAYNEQFF
>TRBJ1-1|few|TRBV10-3|.
TGTGCCATCAGTGTTCAGGGATTAACCACTGAAGCTTTCTTT
CAISVQGLTTEAFF
>TRBJ2-2|.|TRBV10-3|.
TGTGCCATCAGTGAGGCAGGGAACACCGGGGAGCTGTTTTTT
CAISEAGNTGELFF
>TRBJ2-2|few|TRBV5-1|.
TGCGCCAGCAGCTTGCGTCCAGGACCCACCGGGGAGCTGTTTTTT
CASSLRPGPTGELFF
>TRBJ1-2|.|TRBV7-9|.
TGTGCCAGCAGCCCTCCTACTGGTGGCTACACCTTC
CASSPPTGGYTF
>TRBJ1-5|few|TRBV7-2|.
TGTGCCAGCAGCTTAGCGACCCATCAGCCCCAGCATTTT
CASSLATHQPQHF
>TRBJ2-2|many|TRBV7-6|.
TGTGCCAGCCGGGACACTCTCAGGGGCGGGGAGCTGTTTTTT
CASRDTLRGGELFF
>TRBJ2-1|.|TRBV2|.
TGTGCCAGCTCCACAGGACGGGCCTACAATGAGCAGTTCTTC
CASSTGRAYNEQFF
>TRBJ2-4|many|TRBV6-2/TRBV6-3|.
TGTGCCAGCAGTTCCTGGACTGTACTAGCCAAAAACATTCAGTACTTC
CASSSWTVLAKNIQYF
>TRBJ2-3|.|TRBV2|TRBD2
TGTGCCAGCAGTGACGGGAGAGGACTAGGTGTGGAACACAGCACAGATACGCAGTATTTT
CASSDGRGLGVEHSTDTQYF
>TRBJ1-2|.|TRBV5-1|.
TGCGCCAGCAGCCTCCCTAGCGAGGACTATGGCTACACCTTC
CASSLPSEDYGYTF
>TRBJ2-3|few|TRBV29-1|TRBD1
TGCAGCGTTGGCCCGGACAGGCCCCGAGGCACAGATACGCAGTATTTT
CSVGPDRPRGTDTQYF